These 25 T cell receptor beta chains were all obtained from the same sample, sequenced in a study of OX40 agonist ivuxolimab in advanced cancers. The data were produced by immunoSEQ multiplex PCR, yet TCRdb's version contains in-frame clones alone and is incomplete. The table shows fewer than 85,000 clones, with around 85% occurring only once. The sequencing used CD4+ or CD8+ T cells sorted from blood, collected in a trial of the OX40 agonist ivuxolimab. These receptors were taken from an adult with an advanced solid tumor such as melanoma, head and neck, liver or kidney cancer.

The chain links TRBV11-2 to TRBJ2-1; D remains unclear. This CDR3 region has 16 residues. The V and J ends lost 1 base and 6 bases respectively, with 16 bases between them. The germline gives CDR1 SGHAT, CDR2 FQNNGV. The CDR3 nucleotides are TGTGCCAGCAGCTTAGGGACCCTCGCCGTTTTCAATGAGCAGTTCTTC. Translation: CASSLGTLAVFNEQFF. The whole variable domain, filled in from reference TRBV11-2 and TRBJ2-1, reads EAGVAQSPRYKIIEKRQSVAFWCNPISGHATLYWYQQILGQGPKLLIQFQNNGVVDDSQLPKDRFSAERLKGVDSTLKIQPAKLEDSAVYLCASSLGTLAVFNEQFFGPGTRLTVL.

Here the CDR3 reads CASSIEGKGGAEQYF. CDR3 bases: TGTGCCAGTAGTATAGAGGGAAAAGGGGGCGCCGAGCAGTACTTC. The chain uses TRBV19 and TRBJ2-7; 7 bases agree with TRBD1. Germline loops: CDR1 LNHDA, CDR2 SQIVND (reference sequence). Losses at the gene ends were 0 bases for V and 6 bases for J; bases not matched to a gene: 8. The CDR3 spans 15 residues. The entire variable domain, with the rest obtained from reference TRBV19 and TRBJ2-7, is as follows: DGGITQSPKYLFRKEGQNVTLSCEQNLNHDAMYWYRQDPGQGLRLIYYSQIVNDFQKGDIAEGYSVSREKKESFPLTVTSAQKNPTAFYLCASSIEGKGGAEQYFGPGTRLTVT.

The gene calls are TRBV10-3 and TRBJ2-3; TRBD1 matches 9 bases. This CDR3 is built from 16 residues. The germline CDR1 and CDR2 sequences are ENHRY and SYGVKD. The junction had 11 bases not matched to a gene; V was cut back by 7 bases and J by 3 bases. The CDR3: CAIMGQGVSGTDTQYF. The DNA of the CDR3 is TGTGCCATCATGGGACAGGGTGTATCCGGGACAGATACGCAGTATTTT.

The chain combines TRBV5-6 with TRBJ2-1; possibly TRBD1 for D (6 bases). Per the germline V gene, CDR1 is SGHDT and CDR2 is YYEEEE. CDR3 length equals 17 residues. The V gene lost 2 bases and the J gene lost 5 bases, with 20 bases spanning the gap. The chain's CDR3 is CASSFPPGTRKDNEQFF. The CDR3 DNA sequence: TGTGCCAGCAGCTTCCCACCGGGGACACGGAAGGACAATGAGCAGTTCTTC. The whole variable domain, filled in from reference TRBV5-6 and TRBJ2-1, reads DAGVTQSPTHLIKTRGQQVTLRCSPKSGHDTVSWYQQALGQGPQFIFQYYEEEERQRGNFPDRFSGHQFPNYSSELNVNALLLGDSALYLCASSFPPGTRKDNEQFFGPGTRLTVL.

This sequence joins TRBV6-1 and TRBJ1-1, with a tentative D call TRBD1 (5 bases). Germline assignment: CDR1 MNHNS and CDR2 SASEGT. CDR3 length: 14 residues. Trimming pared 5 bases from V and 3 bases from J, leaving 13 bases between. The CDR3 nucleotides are TGTGCCAGCAGTTGGGGCGCCGGGGACACTGAAGCTTTCTTT. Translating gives CASSWGAGDTEAFF.

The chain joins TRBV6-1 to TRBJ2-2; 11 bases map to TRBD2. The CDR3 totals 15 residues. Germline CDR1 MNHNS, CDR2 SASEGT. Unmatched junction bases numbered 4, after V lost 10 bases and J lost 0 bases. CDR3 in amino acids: CATLSGGANTGELFF. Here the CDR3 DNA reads TGTGCCACCCTTAGCGGGGGGGCGAACACCGGGGAGCTGTTTTTT.

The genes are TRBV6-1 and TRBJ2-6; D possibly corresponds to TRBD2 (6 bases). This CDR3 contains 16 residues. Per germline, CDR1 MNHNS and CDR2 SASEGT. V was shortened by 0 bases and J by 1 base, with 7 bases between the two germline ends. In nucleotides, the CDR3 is TGTGCCAGCAGTGAAGCGGAGGGATCTGGGGCCAACGTCCTGACTTTC. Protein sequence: CASSEAEGSGANVLTF.

CDR3 sequence: CASSSPLNTEAFF. The CDR3, as DNA: TGTGCCAGCAGCTCCCCTTTAAACACTGAAGCTTTCTTT. The chain couples TRBV7-9 to TRBJ1-1, with no clear D. V lost 4 bases and J lost 2, with 8 bases in between. Germline values: CDR1 SEHNR, CDR2 FQNEAQ (reference sequence). The length of the CDR3 is 13 residues.

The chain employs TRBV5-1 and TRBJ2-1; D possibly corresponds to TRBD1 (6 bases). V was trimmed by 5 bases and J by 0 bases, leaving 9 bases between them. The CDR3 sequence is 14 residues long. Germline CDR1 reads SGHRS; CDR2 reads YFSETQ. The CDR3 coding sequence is TGCGCCAGCAGTGCACAGGGCTCCTACAATGAGCAGTTCTTC. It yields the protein CASSAQGSYNEQFF.

The CDR3 DNA follows: TGTGCCACCCGGACTTACCAAGCCCGGGAGCTGTTTTTT. The encoded protein is CATRTYQARELFF. The chain has TRBV28 and TRBJ2-2; D might be TRBD2 (5 bases). Trimming left V 10 bases short and J 9 bases short, with 18 bases between. This CDR3 is 13 amino acids long. Per the germline V gene, CDR1 is MDHEN and CDR2 is SYDVKM.

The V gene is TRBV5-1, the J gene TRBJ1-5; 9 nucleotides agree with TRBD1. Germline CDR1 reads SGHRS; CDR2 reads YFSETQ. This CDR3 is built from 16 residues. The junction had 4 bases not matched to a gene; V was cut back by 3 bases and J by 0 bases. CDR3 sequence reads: CASSSGTGTSNQPQHF. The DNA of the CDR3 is TGCGCCAGCAGCTCAGGGACAGGGACTAGCAATCAGCCCCAGCATTTT.

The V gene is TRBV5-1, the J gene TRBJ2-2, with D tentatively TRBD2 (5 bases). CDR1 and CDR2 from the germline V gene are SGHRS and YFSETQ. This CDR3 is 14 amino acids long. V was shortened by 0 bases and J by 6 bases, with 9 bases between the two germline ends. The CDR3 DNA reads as TGCGCCAGCAGCTTGGGAGGGCGCGCCGGGGAGCTGTTTTTT. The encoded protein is CASSLGGRAGELFF.

The CDR3 is CAWSGTVEDTQYF. In nucleotides, the CDR3 is TGTGCCTGGTCCGGGACGGTCGAGGATACGCAGTATTTT. The chain uses TRBV30 and TRBJ2-3; D tentatively reads TRBD1 or TRBD2 (5 bases each). CDR1 is GTSNPN, CDR2 SVGIG, per germline (reference sequence). The V and J ends lost 5 bases and 6 bases respectively, with 15 bases between them. The CDR3 consists of 13 residues.

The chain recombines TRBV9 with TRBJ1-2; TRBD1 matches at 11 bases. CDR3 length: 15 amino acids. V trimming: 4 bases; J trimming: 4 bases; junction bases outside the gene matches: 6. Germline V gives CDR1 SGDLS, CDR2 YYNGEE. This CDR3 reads CASSPRGTGGYGYTF. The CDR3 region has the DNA TGTGCCAGCAGCCCCCGAGGGACAGGGGGCTATGGCTACACCTTC.

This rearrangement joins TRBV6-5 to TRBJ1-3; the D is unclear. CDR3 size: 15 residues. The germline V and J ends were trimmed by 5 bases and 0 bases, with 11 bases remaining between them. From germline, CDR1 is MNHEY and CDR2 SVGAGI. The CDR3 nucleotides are TGTGCCAGCAGTACTAGAGTTAGCTCTGGAAACACCATATATTTT. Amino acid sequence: CASSTRVSSGNTIYF.

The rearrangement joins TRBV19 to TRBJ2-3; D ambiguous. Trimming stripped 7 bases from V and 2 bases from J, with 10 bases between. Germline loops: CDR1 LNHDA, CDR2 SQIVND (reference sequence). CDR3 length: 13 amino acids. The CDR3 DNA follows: TGTGCCAGTAAAAGCCTGGACACAGATACGCAGTATTTT. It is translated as CASKSLDTDTQYF.

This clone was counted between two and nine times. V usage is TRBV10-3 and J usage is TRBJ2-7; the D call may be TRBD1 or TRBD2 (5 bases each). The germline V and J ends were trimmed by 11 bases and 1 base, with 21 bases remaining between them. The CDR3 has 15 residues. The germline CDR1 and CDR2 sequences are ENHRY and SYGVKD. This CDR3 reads CASSPGPRSSYEQYF. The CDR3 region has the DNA TGTGCCTCTTCGCCGGGGCCCCGGTCATCCTACGAGCAGTACTTC.

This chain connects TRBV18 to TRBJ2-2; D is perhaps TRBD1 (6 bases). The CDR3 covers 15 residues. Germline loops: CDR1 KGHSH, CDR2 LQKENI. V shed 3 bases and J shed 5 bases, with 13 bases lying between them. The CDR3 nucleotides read TGTGCCAGCTCACCTCGGACAGATCAAACCGGGGAGCTGTTTTTT. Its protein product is CASSPRTDQTGELFF.

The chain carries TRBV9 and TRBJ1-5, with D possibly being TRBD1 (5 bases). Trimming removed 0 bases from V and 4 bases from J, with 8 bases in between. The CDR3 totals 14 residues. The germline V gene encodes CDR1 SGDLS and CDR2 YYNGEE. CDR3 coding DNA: TGTGCCAGCAGCGTAGACTCAGGGAATCAGCCCCAGCATTTT. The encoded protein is CASSVDSGNQPQHF.

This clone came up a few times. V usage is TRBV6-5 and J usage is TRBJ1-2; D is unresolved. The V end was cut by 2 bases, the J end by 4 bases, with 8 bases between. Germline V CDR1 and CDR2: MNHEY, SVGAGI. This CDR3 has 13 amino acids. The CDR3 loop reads CASSYGGLYGYTF. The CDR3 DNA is TGTGCCAGCAGTTACGGTGGACTCTATGGCTACACCTTC.

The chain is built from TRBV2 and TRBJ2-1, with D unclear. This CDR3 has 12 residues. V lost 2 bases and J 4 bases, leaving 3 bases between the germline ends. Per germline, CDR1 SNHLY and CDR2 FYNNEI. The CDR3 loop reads CASSEQYNEQFF. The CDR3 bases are TGTGCCAGCAGTGAACAGTACAATGAGCAGTTCTTC.

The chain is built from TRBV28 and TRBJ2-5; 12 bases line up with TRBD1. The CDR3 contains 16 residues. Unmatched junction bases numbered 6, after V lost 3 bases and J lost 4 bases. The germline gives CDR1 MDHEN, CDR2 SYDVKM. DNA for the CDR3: TGTGCCAGCAGTTTTGCTCGGGACAGGGGGCGAGAGACCCAGTACTTC. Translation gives CASSFARDRGRETQYF.

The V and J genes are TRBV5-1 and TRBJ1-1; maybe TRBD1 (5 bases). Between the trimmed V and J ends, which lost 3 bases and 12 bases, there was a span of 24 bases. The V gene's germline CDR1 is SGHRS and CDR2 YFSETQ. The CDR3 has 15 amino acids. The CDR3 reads CASSYSEGRPGSPFF. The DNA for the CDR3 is TGCGCCAGCAGCTACAGTGAGGGGCGGCCAGGAAGTCCTTTCTTT. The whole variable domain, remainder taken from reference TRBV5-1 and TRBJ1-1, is KAGVTQTPRYLIKTRGQQVTLSCSPISGHRSVSWYQQTPGQGLQFLFEYFSETQRNKGNFPGRFSGRQFSNSRSEMNVSTLELGDSALYLCASSYSEGRPGSPFFGQGTRLTVV.

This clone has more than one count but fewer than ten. DNA for the CDR3: TGTGCCAGCAGTGAAGACAGACACACTGAAGCTTTCTTT. Translating gives CASSEDRHTEAFF. The rearrangement links TRBV2 to TRBJ1-1; D is unresolved. Per germline, CDR1 SNHLY and CDR2 FYNNEI. The CDR3 is made up of 13 amino acids. The V end was cut by 1 base, the J end by 3 bases, with 6 bases between.

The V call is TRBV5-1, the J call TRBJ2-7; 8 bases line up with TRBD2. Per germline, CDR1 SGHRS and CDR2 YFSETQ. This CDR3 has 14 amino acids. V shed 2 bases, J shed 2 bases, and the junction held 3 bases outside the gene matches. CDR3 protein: CASSLSGGPYEQYF. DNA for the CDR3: TGCGCCAGCAGCTTAAGCGGGGGCCCCTACGAGCAGTACTTC.